Presented here are 24 T cell receptor beta chains from one specimen sequenced in a study of neoadjuvant anti-PD-1 for oral cavity cancer. The table came from immunoSEQ multiplex PCR; TCRdb's copy has only in-frame clones and leaves some out. The data hold some 20,000 clones, with approximately 70% observed a single time. Sequencing used PBMCs, obtained before nivolumab (anti-PD-1) treatment. All receptors derive from a person aged 40 to 85 with oral cavity squamous cell carcinoma.

The V gene is TRBV5-1, the J gene TRBJ2-1; a possible D gene is TRBD2 (6 bases). CDR1 SGHRS and CDR2 YFSETQ come from the germline V gene. The CDR3 contains 16 residues. Trimming stripped 4 bases from V and 0 bases from J, with 14 bases between. The CDR3 is CASSLGDFSSYNEQFF. CDR3 DNA: TGCGCCAGCAGCCTAGGGGACTTTAGCTCCTACAATGAGCAGTTCTTC.

The rearrangement uses TRBV5-8 and TRBJ2-5; maybe TRBD2 (6 bases). The CDR3 contains 16 residues. V lost 0 bases and J lost 4, with 16 bases in between. Germline V gene lookup returns CDR1 SGHTS and CDR2 YDEGEE. The CDR3 DNA reads TGTGCCAGCAGCTTGGAAATCGGGAGCCCCCCAGAGACCCAGTACTTC. As protein: CASSLEIGSPPETQYF.

CDR3 loop: CASPFVVSYEQYF. The CDR3 DNA is TGTGCCAGCCCGTTCGTCGTATCCTACGAGCAGTACTTC. The chain combines TRBV27 with TRBJ2-7; D unclear. Germline CDR1 is MNHEY and CDR2 is SMNVEV (reference sequence). V lost 8 bases to trimming and J lost 1 base, with 12 bases between them. This CDR3 region has 13 residues.

The chain recombines TRBV5-1 with TRBJ2-2, with 9 positions matching TRBD1. Germline V gene data show CDR1 as SGHRS and CDR2 as YFSETQ. Unmatched junction bases numbered 5, after V lost 1 base and J lost 7 bases. The CDR3 extends over 15 amino acids. The CDR3 region has the DNA TGCGCCAGCAGCTTGACAGGGGGCGCGGTCGGGGAGCTGTTTTTT. Amino acid sequence: CASSLTGGAVGELFF.

The chain couples TRBV7-2 to TRBJ2-7; TRBD1 might be the D (5 bases). V was cut by 4 bases and J by 3 bases, with 16 bases left in between. Germline CDR1 reads SGHTA; CDR2 reads FQGNSA. The CDR3 is 15 residues long. The CDR3 loop is CASSSSARASYEQYF. In DNA form, the CDR3 reads TGTGCCAGCAGCTCCTCCGCCAGGGCAAGCTACGAGCAGTACTTC.

This clone came up a few times. The CDR3 nucleotides read TGTGCCAGCAGCTTAACGAGGGCAGGACCCCGTGCTGGAAACACCATATATTTT. This translates into CASSLTRAGPRAGNTIYF. The chain carries TRBV7-2 and TRBJ1-3; D not resolved. The CDR3 is 18 amino acids. Germline V gene lookup returns CDR1 SGHTA and CDR2 FQGNSA. Trimming pared 2 bases from V and 2 bases from J, leaving 19 bases between.

This clone turned up a few times. Other DNA sequences from this sample encode an identical CDR3 as well. J is TRBJ1-5 and V is TRBV6-1; D gene unclear. Germline V CDR1 and CDR2: MNHNS, SASEGT. The CDR3 totals 14 residues. Trimming removed 0 bases from V and 3 bases from J, with 6 bases in between. For the CDR3, the DNA is TGTGCCAGCAGTGAAGCGGGGTACAATCAGCCCCAGCATTTT. Translation: CASSEAGYNQPQHF.

The DNA of the CDR3 is TGTGCCAGTAGCACGACACTGAACACTGAAGCTTTCTTT. This sequence encodes CASSTTLNTEAFF. The chain couples TRBV19 to TRBJ1-1; D call uncertain. The CDR3 is 13 residues long. CDR1 is LNHDA, CDR2 SQIVND, per germline (reference sequence). Trimming left V 6 bases short and J 0 bases short, with 8 bases between.

The chain joins TRBV5-6 to TRBJ1-2; D call uncertain. The V gene's germline CDR1 is SGHDT and CDR2 YYEEEE. V lost 2 bases and J 2 bases, leaving 16 bases between the germline ends. The length of the CDR3 is 16 residues. CDR3 region: CASSFLQTPRNYGYTF. The CDR3 bases are TGTGCCAGCAGCTTTTTACAGACACCCCGGAACTATGGCTACACCTTC.

This clone occurred a few times. The chain couples TRBV5-4 to TRBJ1-2; D gene uncertain. The CDR3 covers 13 residues. Trimming took off 4 bases at V and 2 bases at J, with 9 bases between the two ends. Germline V gene sequence: CDR1 SGHNT, CDR2 YYREEE (reference sequence). The CDR3 sequence is CASSPDTNYGYTF. The DNA for the CDR3 is TGTGCCAGCAGCCCCGACACAAACTATGGCTACACCTTC. Complete variable domain (other parts from reference TRBV5-4 and TRBJ1-2): ETGVTQSPTHLIKTRGQQVTLRCSSQSGHNTVSWYQQALGQGPQFIFQYYREEENGRGNFPPRFSGLQFPNYSSELNVNALELDDSALYLCASSPDTNYGYTFGSGTRLTVV.

The chain uses TRBV29-1 and TRBJ1-1; 8 bases are shared with TRBD1. CDR3 length: 13 residues. Per the germline V gene, CDR1 is SQVTM and CDR2 is ANQGSEA. With V trimmed by 6 bases and J by 1 base, 4 bases remained unmatched. CDR3 amino acids: CSVRGQANTEAFF. CDR3 nucleotides: TGCAGCGTGAGGGGACAGGCGAACACTGAAGCTTTCTTT.

This clone was observed a handful of times. The chain links TRBV10-3 to TRBJ2-3; 9 nucleotides align to TRBD1. Germline V lookup: CDR1 ENHRY, CDR2 SYGVKD. The CDR3 extends over 14 amino acids. The junction had 6 bases not matched to a gene; V was cut back by 6 bases and J by 5 bases. The CDR3, as DNA: TGTGCCATCAGCGGCCGGGACAGGGTAGATACGCAGTATTTT. It translates to CAISGRDRVDTQYF.

The V gene is TRBV7-8, the J gene TRBJ1-1, with D possibly TRBD1 on 5 matching bases. Germline loops: CDR1 SGHVS, CDR2 FQNEAQ. Trimming removed 11 bases from V and 5 bases from J, with 18 bases in between. This CDR3 contains 13 residues. CDR3 in DNA: TGTGCCTCTAAAGCAGGGTTTTTAACTGAAGCTTTCTTT. Amino acid sequence: CASKAGFLTEAFF.

This rearrangement joins TRBV4-1 to TRBJ2-7; D call uncertain. Per the germline V gene, CDR1 is MGHRA and CDR2 is YSYEKL. The CDR3 contains 13 residues. Trimming took off 4 bases at V and 5 bases at J, with 12 bases between the two ends. CDR3 loop: CASSLYPLDEQYF. In DNA, the CDR3 is TGCGCCAGCAGCCTCTATCCTCTCGACGAGCAGTACTTC.

J is TRBJ2-6 and V is TRBV9; a weak D match, TRBD2 (5 bases). With 0 bases removed from V and 2 bases from J, the gap between germline ends came to 9 bases. This CDR3 region has 16 residues. CDR1 is SGDLS and CDR2 is YYNGEE in the germline V gene. Here the CDR3 reads CASSVGLGAGANVLTF. CDR3 sequence (DNA): TGTGCCAGCAGCGTAGGATTGGGAGCTGGGGCCAACGTCCTGACTTTC.

The chain combines TRBV2 with TRBJ1-2, with 7 positions matching TRBD1. Germline V gene data show CDR1 as SNHLY and CDR2 as FYNNEI. Trimming removed 7 bases from V and 3 bases from J; junction bases left unmatched: 8. There are 14 residues in the CDR3. The CDR3 sequence: CASKGTATYYGYTF. Written as DNA, the CDR3 is TGTGCCAGCAAAGGGACAGCAACTTACTATGGCTACACCTTC.

The chain joins TRBV6-1 to TRBJ1-1; D call uncertain. The CDR3 runs 8 residues. The germline V gene encodes CDR1 MNHNS and CDR2 SASEGT. The V gene lost 9 bases and the J gene lost 8 bases, with 4 bases spanning the gap. The CDR3 here is CASREAFF. The CDR3 DNA reads TGTGCCAGTAGAGAAGCTTTCTTT.

The chain has TRBV5-6 and TRBJ2-7; 8 bases map to TRBD1. Germline CDR1 reads SGHDT; CDR2 reads YYEEEE. The CDR3 has 15 amino acids. The V and J ends lost 2 bases and 6 bases, in that order; junction bases with no gene match: 10. CDR3 sequence reads: CASSLSPGQVLEQYF. In DNA, the CDR3 is TGTGCCAGCAGCTTATCCCCGGGACAGGTCCTCGAGCAGTACTTC. The complete variable domain, with remaining parts taken from reference TRBV5-6 and TRBJ2-7, reads DAGVTQSPTHLIKTRGQQVTLRCSPKSGHDTVSWYQQALGQGPQFIFQYYEEEERQRGNFPDRFSGHQFPNYSSELNVNALLLGDSALYLCASSLSPGQVLEQYFGPGTRLTVT.

This clone has a handful of counts. The genes are TRBV7-9 and TRBJ1-2; D is ambiguous. V was pared by 0 bases and J by 5 bases, with 10 bases between. In germline, CDR1 is SEHNR, CDR2 FQNEAQ (reference sequence). The CDR3 extends over 14 amino acids. The CDR3 protein is CASSLARAAYGYTF. The CDR3 DNA is TGTGCCAGCAGCTTAGCTCGGGCGGCTTATGGCTACACCTTC.

The chain links TRBV9 to TRBJ2-4, with 8 nucleotides matching TRBD1. The germline V gene has CDR1 SGDLS and CDR2 YYNGEE. The trim removed 2 bases at V and 4 bases at J, leaving 8 bases unmatched. The CDR3 consists of 16 residues. The CDR3 sequence is CASSVGTGWLKNIQYF. The CDR3 nucleotides read TGTGCCAGCAGCGTTGGGACAGGATGGTTGAAAAACATTCAGTACTTC.

The V and J genes are TRBV6-5 and TRBJ2-7, with a tentative D call TRBD1 (6 bases). This CDR3 spans 15 amino acids. Trimming took 2 bases from V and 6 from J, leaving 17 bases between them. Germline V lookup: CDR1 MNHEY, CDR2 SVGAGI. CDR3 in DNA: TGTGCCAGCAGTTACCCCCAGGGGCCGAGTGGCGAGCAGTACTTC. This gives the protein CASSYPQGPSGEQYF.

V and J are TRBV5-1 and TRBJ2-3; 9 positions match TRBD1. CDR1 and CDR2 from the germline V gene are SGHRS and YFSETQ. The junction had 7 bases not matched to a gene; V was cut back by 4 bases and J by 4 bases. This CDR3 region has 15 residues. The CDR3 sequence: CASSAGTGFSDTQYF. CDR3 nucleotide sequence: TGCGCCAGCAGCGCCGGGACAGGGTTCTCAGATACGCAGTATTTT.

This clone has a single count. The chain recombines TRBV28 with TRBJ2-3, with 7 nucleotides matching TRBD2. J gave up 7 bases and V 7 bases, and 20 bases lay outside the gene matches. The CDR3 extends over 17 amino acids. Germline lookup yields CDR1 MDHEN and CDR2 SYDVKM. As DNA, the CDR3 is TGTGCCAGCACCGACCTTGGGGGGGGATTCGACGGGAATACGCAGTATTTT. Translation: CASTDLGGGFDGNTQYF.

This rearrangement joins TRBV6-5 to TRBJ1-2; no firm D call. CDR3 length: 13 residues. The ends were cut back, 4 bases at V and 7 bases at J, with 13 bases in the middle. Germline lookup yields CDR1 MNHEY and CDR2 SVGAGI. CDR3 residues: CASSSARYSGYTF. The CDR3 DNA reads as TGTGCCAGCAGTTCAGCCCGCTATTCTGGCTACACCTTC.